Following are 4 T cell receptor beta chains from one sample sequenced in a study of cytomegalovirus exposure and HLA in healthy donors. Data came from immunoSEQ multiplex PCR; TCRdb stores just in-frame clones and leaves some out. The sample records about 360,000 clones, approximately 90% being singletons. Sequences were obtained from PBMCs. The receptor source for this set is a woman between 18 and 29 years old in good health and CMV-seronegative.

The chain links TRBV11-3 to TRBJ1-3, with TRBD1 matching 9 bases. The J segment lost 4 bases and the V segment lost 5 bases, leaving 12 bases of the junction unmatched. The germline gives CDR1 SGHNT, CDR2 YENEEA. The CDR3 spans 17 residues. The CDR3 loop is CASSARVTGGTGNTIYF. The DNA of the CDR3 is TGTGCCAGCAGCGCTAGGGTAACAGGGGGCACAGGAAACACCATATATTTT.

The CDR3 DNA is TGTGCCAGCAGTGCCACAGGATCCACCGGGGAGCTGTTTTTT. It is translated as CASSATGSTGELFF. V usage is TRBV6-1 and J usage is TRBJ2-2, with TRBD1 as a possible D gene (5 bases). Germline V gene sequence: CDR1 MNHNS, CDR2 SASEGT. This CDR3 spans 14 amino acids. Trimming removed 4 bases at V and 4 bases at J, with 10 bases between.

V usage is TRBV5-1 and J usage is TRBJ2-3, with a weak D call TRBD2 (6 bases). Germline V lookup: CDR1 SGHRS, CDR2 YFSETQ. The CDR3 contains 19 residues. Trimming pared 1 base from V and 3 bases from J, leaving 24 bases between. The chain's CDR3 is CASSLTPTRLGTSTDTQYF. For the CDR3, the DNA is TGCGCCAGCAGCTTGACGCCGACACGACTCGGGACTTCGACAGATACGCAGTATTTT.

The chain has TRBV5-1 and TRBJ2-1; 7 bases agree with TRBD2. This CDR3 is 11 amino acids long. V was pared by 7 bases and J by 13 bases, with 8 bases of the junction left unmatched. Germline-derived CDR1 and CDR2 are SGHRS and YFSETQ. In nucleotides, the CDR3 is TGCGCCAGCTTCGGGGGAGGGGATCAGTTCTTC. This gives the protein CASFGGGDQFF.